Following are 24 T cell receptor beta chains from one sample sequenced in a study of T cells in Graves' hyperthyroidism and ophthalmopathy. RNA transcripts gave rise to amplified TCR beta CDR3 regions. An initial round of RT-PCR targeting the TCR CDR3 relied on the HTBI primer set. TCRdb independently ran MiXCR on the multiplex PCR reads; one entry per CDR3 protein. The repertoire holds hundreds of thousands of distinct CDR3 sequences, with roughly 20% as singletons. The sequenced material came from blood. All receptors come from a woman aged 50 to 60 with Graves' hyperthyroidism that later progressed to Graves' ophthalmopathy.

This clonotype was seen at least ten times. This chain joins TRBV6-2 or TRBV6-3 and TRBJ1-6; TRBD1 is a possible D gene (6 bases). Deletions cut 6 bases from V and 9 bases from J, with 30 bases between. This CDR3 is built from 19 residues. Germline lookup yields CDR1 MNHEY and CDR2 SVGEGT. This CDR3 reads CASRPLFTTGPFGRSPLHF. The DNA for the CDR3 is TGTGCCAGCAGACCCCTATTCACGACAGGTCCGTTTGGCCGTTCACCCCTCCACTTT.

This clonotype was seen only a few times. This chain uses TRBV24-1 with TRBJ2-3; D gene ambiguous. Trimming took off 6 bases at V and 6 bases at J, with 6 bases between the two ends. Germline V gene sequence: CDR1 KGHDR, CDR2 SFDVKD. The CDR3 totals 11 residues. This chain's CDR3 is CATSWLDTQYF. CDR3 sequence (DNA): TGTGCCACCAGTTGGCTGGATACGCAGTATTTT.

This clonotype was observed a handful of times. The chain joins TRBV29-1 to TRBJ1-2; 9 positions match TRBD1. CDR1 and CDR2 from the germline V gene are SQVTM and ANQGSEA. J was trimmed by 6 bases and V by 6 bases; bases with no gene match: 5. The CDR3 is 12 residues long. The DNA for the CDR3 is TGCAGCGTAAGGGACAGGGCCGATGGCTACACCTTC. It specifies CSVRDRADGYTF. The variable domain in full, completed from reference TRBV29-1 and TRBJ1-2, reads SAVISQKPSRDICQRGTSLTIQCQVDSQVTMMFWYRQQPGQSLTLIATANQGSEATYESGFVIDKFPISRPNLTFSTLTVSNMSPEDSSIYLCSVRDRADGYTFGSGTRLTVV.

The sample holds a few counts of this clonotype. The CDR3 DNA is TGCAGTGCCCACAAGACTAGCGGGGGGGCCGCAGATACGCAGTATTTT. Translated, it gives CSAHKTSGGAADTQYF. The V gene is TRBV20-1, the J gene TRBJ2-3; TRBD2 matches 14 bases. This CDR3 is 16 amino acids long. Germline CDR1 is DFQATT and CDR2 is SNEGSKA (reference sequence). Losses at the gene ends were 6 bases for V and 4 bases for J; bases not matched to a gene: 9.

At least ten counts were recorded for this clonotype. This chain links TRBV20-1 with TRBJ2-3; TRBD2 matches 13 bases. The CDR3 loop spans 15 amino acids. Losses at the gene ends were 5 bases for V and 3 bases for J; bases not matched to a gene: 5. The germline V gene has CDR1 DFQATT and CDR2 SNEGSKA (reference sequence). CDR3 nucleotides: TGCAGTGCTGACAGACTAGCGGGGGGAACAGATACGCAGTATTTT. Translated, it gives CSADRLAGGTDTQYF.

The sample holds a few counts of this clonotype. The genes are TRBV6-1 and TRBJ1-1; 10 nucleotides line up with TRBD1. This CDR3 has 14 residues. Losses at the gene ends were 6 bases for V and 3 bases for J; bases not matched to a gene: 4. Germline V gives CDR1 MNHNS, CDR2 SASEGT. The CDR3 region is CASRWGTGDTEAFF. For the CDR3, the DNA is TGTGCCAGCAGGTGGGGGACAGGGGACACTGAAGCTTTCTTT.

V and J are TRBV2 and TRBJ1-4; 10 bases are a match to TRBD1. With 1 base clipped from V and 8 bases from J, the junction kept 4 bases outside the gene matches. The CDR3 loop spans 15 amino acids. Germline lookup yields CDR1 SNHLY and CDR2 FYNNEI. Here the CDR3 DNA reads TGTGCCAGCAGTGAAGTTCGACAGGGGGCGGAAAAACTGTTTTTT. Amino acids: CASSEVRQGAEKLFF. Drawing the rest from reference TRBV2 and TRBJ1-4, the complete variable domain is EPEVTQTPSHQVTQMGQEVILRCVPISNHLYFYWYRQILGQKVEFLVSFYNNEISEKSEIFDDQFSVERPDGSNFTLKIRSTKLEDSAMYFCASSEVRQGAEKLFFGSGTQLSVL.

This clonotype was observed a few times. The chain combines TRBV12-3 or TRBV12-4 with TRBJ2-2, with a tentative D call TRBD1 (6 bases). This CDR3 contains 15 residues. V lost 7 bases and J 4 bases, leaving 16 bases between the germline ends. In DNA, the CDR3 is TGTGCCAGCACCCCAGGGACACCCCTCACCGGGGAGCTGTTTTTT. Translation gives CASTPGTPLTGELFF.

This rearrangement joins TRBV7-3 to TRBJ2-1, with 8 positions matching TRBD1. The trim removed 5 bases at V and 8 bases at J, leaving 8 bases unmatched. Germline assignment: CDR1 SGHTA and CDR2 FQGTGA. The CDR3 is made up of 14 amino acids. The CDR3 DNA is TGTGCCAGCAGCCAAGGACAGGGACGGGATGAGCAGTTCTTC. It translates to CASSQGQGRDEQFF.

The chain recombines TRBV29-1 with TRBJ1-1; 7 bases map to TRBD1. CDR3 length equals 13 residues. Germline CDR1 reads SQVTM; CDR2 reads ANQGSEA. V was clipped by 7 bases and J by 5 bases; unmatched bases: 10. CDR3 coding DNA: TGCAGCGCCTCGGCAGGGGGAGGTACTGAAGCTTTCTTT. Protein product: CSASAGGGTEAFF. The entire variable domain, with the rest obtained from reference TRBV29-1 and TRBJ1-1, is as follows: SAVISQKPSRDICQRGTSLTIQCQVDSQVTMMFWYRQQPGQSLTLIATANQGSEATYESGFVIDKFPISRPNLTFSTLTVSNMSPEDSSIYLCSASAGGGTEAFFGQGTRLTVV.

In its sample, this clonotype ranks as medium-sized (0.01 to 0.1%). One end of the junction fails to match germline, which may point to a read error. The chain couples TRBV12-3 or TRBV12-4 to TRBJ1-1; D is ambiguous. The CDR3 is 12 amino acids. CDR3 DNA sequence: TGTGCCAGCAGCTTAGGGAACACTGAAGCTTTCTTT. This gives the protein CASSLGNTEAFF.

This clonotype appeared many times. The chain joins TRBV9 to TRBJ2-7; D might be TRBD1 (6 bases). The V end lost 2 bases, the J end lost 2 bases, and 11 bases lay between the germline ends. The CDR3 sequence is 14 residues long. Looked up from germline, CDR1 is SGDLS and CDR2 is YYNGEE. The CDR3 bases are TGTGCCAGCAGCGTTTCAGGGGCGACCTACGAGCAGTACTTC. This codes for CASSVSGATYEQYF.

There are a few counts of this clonotype. This chain connects TRBV10-3 to TRBJ2-3; 9 bases agree with TRBD2. Germline assignment: CDR1 ENHRY and CDR2 SYGVKD. The CDR3 sequence is 12 residues long. Germline trimming cut 8 bases from V and 3 bases from J; bases unmatched to any gene: 0. The CDR3 loop is CAIAGGTDTQYF. In DNA form, the CDR3 reads TGTGCCATCGCGGGGGGGACAGATACGCAGTATTTT.

This clonotype showed up many times. The chain carries TRBV11-1 and TRBJ2-3, with no clear D. Deletions cut 1 base from V and 4 bases from J, with 12 bases between. This CDR3 has 15 residues. Looked up from germline, CDR1 is SGHAT and CDR2 is FQDESV (reference sequence). CDR3 bases: TGTGCCAGCAGCTTAGTTGTGGGTGGCCCAGATACGCAGTATTTT. This translates into CASSLVVGGPDTQYF.

In its sample, this clonotype was seen a few times. The chain links TRBV5-5 to TRBJ2-7; 10 bases are a match to TRBD2. Germline CDR1 SGHKS, CDR2 YYEKEE (reference sequence). The CDR3 length is 16 residues. The V and J ends lost 4 bases and 1 base, in that order; junction bases with no gene match: 8. In DNA form, the CDR3 reads TGTGCCAGCAGCATAGCGGGGGGACTCAAATCCTACGAGCAGTACTTC. This sequence encodes CASSIAGGLKSYEQYF.

This clonotype has ten or more counts. V and J are TRBV3-1 and TRBJ2-1; 7 positions agree with TRBD2. This CDR3 is built from 14 residues. Per germline, CDR1 LGHDT and CDR2 YNNKEL (reference sequence). The J segment lost 3 bases and the V segment lost 3 bases, leaving 2 bases of the junction unmatched. CDR3: CASSHGTNYNEQFF. CDR3 DNA sequence: TGTGCCAGCAGCCATGGGACTAACTACAATGAGCAGTTCTTC.

This clonotype was detected many times. The chain recombines TRBV7-9 with TRBJ2-3; D is ambiguous. The CDR3 consists of 19 residues. Trimming left V 1 base short and J 2 bases short, with 22 bases between. CDR1 and CDR2 from the germline V gene are SEHNR and FQNEAQ (reference sequence). The CDR3 bases are TGTGCCAGCAGCTTAGATGCATTTACCGCGGAACAGTACACAGATACGCAGTATTTT. Its translation: CASSLDAFTAEQYTDTQYF. Using reference TRBV7-9 and TRBJ2-3 for the parts outside the CDR3, the full variable domain is DTGVSQNPRHKITKRGQNVTFRCDPISEHNRLYWYRQTLGQGPEFLTYFQNEAQLEKSRLLSDRFSAERPKGSFSTLEIQRTEQGDSAMYLCASSLDAFTAEQYTDTQYFGPGTRLTVL.

The V gene is TRBV10-3, the J gene TRBJ2-1, with a possible D match to TRBD1 (5 bases). Germline-derived CDR1 and CDR2 are ENHRY and SYGVKD. Deletions cut 3 bases from V and 5 bases from J, with 14 bases between. This CDR3 has 15 amino acids. As DNA, the CDR3 is TGTGCCATCAGTGATCCGACAGAGCCCAACAATGAGCAGTTCTTC. Protein: CAISDPTEPNNEQFF.

This clonotype came up a few times. J is TRBJ1-4 and V is TRBV27, with D tentatively TRBD1 (5 bases). CDR3 length equals 14 residues. Between the trimmed V and J ends, which lost 10 bases and 8 bases, there was a span of 20 bases. Germline assignment: CDR1 MNHEY and CDR2 SMNVEV (reference sequence). DNA for the CDR3: TGTGCCACATCACCAGGGTCAATTTCGGAAAAACTGTTTTTT. This codes for CATSPGSISEKLFF.

J is TRBJ1-4 and V is TRBV20-1; D is undetermined. Deletions cut 3 bases from V and 5 bases from J, with 10 bases between. This CDR3 spans 13 amino acids. Germline loops: CDR1 DFQATT, CDR2 SNEGSKA (reference sequence). This chain's CDR3 is CSASWQLNEKLFF. As DNA, the CDR3 is TGCAGTGCTAGTTGGCAGCTCAATGAAAAACTGTTTTTT.

The table lists this clonotype with many counts. V gene TRBV30 combines with J gene TRBJ2-2; no firm D call. V was cut by 3 bases and J by 7 bases, with 12 bases left in between. In germline, CDR1 is GTSNPN, CDR2 SVGIG (reference sequence). The length of the CDR3 is 13 residues. The CDR3 loop is CAWSDLHSGELFF. The DNA of the CDR3 is TGTGCCTGGAGCGACCTCCATAGCGGGGAGCTGTTTTTT.

In this sample, this clonotype turned up many times. The chain combines TRBV3-1 with TRBJ2-7, with a possible D match to TRBD2 (6 bases). Trimming stripped 7 bases from V and 2 bases from J, with 12 bases between. CDR1 is LGHDT and CDR2 is YNNKEL in the germline V gene (reference sequence). The CDR3 is 13 amino acids. CDR3 in amino acids: CASNSGGTYEQYF. In DNA, the CDR3 is TGTGCCAGCAACTCAGGCGGGACCTACGAGCAGTACTTC.

This clonotype was detected ten times or more. This chain uses TRBV29-1 with TRBJ2-7; perhaps TRBD1 as D (8 bases). This CDR3 has 13 residues. The V and J ends lost 6 bases and 0 bases respectively, with 12 bases between them. Germline CDR1 reads SQVTM; CDR2 reads ANQGSEA. In DNA form, the CDR3 reads TGCAGCGTAGCGGGACAGGTCTCCTACGAGCAGTACTTC. This gives the protein CSVAGQVSYEQYF.

J is TRBJ1-5 and V is TRBV19; tentative D call: TRBD1 (5 bases). This CDR3 contains 14 residues. In germline, CDR1 is LNHDA, CDR2 SQIVND (reference sequence). Trimming shortened V by 4 bases and J by 5 bases, and 12 bases separated the two germline ends. As DNA, the CDR3 is TGTGCCAGTAGTAGGGGGGTAGGTGATCAGCCCCAGCATTTT. It specifies CASSRGVGDQPQHF. The entire variable domain, with the rest obtained from reference TRBV19 and TRBJ1-5, is as follows: DGGITQSPKYLFRKEGQNVTLSCEQNLNHDAMYWYRQDPGQGLRLIYYSQIVNDFQKGDIAEGYSVSREKKESFPLTVTSAQKNPTAFYLCASSRGVGDQPQHFGDGTRLSIL.